Below are 17 T cell receptor beta chains sequenced from a single sample in a study of somatic mutations in cytotoxic T cells in rheumatoid arthritis (dated by TCRdb to about 2017). The method behind the library was the immunoSEQ multiplex PCR assay. TCRdb holds this immuneACCESS table with in-frame rearrangements only. Some clones are missing; in checked studies, unresolved V genes explain under half, and the rest has no known cause. Recorded for this sample are about 11,000 clones; less than 80% of them occurred a single time. The top ten constitute about 9.3% of the sample. Sequenced input: CD8+ T cells sorted from blood. Receptors were obtained from a man between 65 and 79 years old in good health.

In its sample, this clone is medium-sized (0.01 to 0.1%). This chain joins TRBV27 and TRBJ1-1, with D tentatively TRBD1 (5 bases). With 4 bases removed from V and 10 bases from J, the gap between germline ends came to 13 bases. This CDR3 is 12 amino acids long. CDR1 is MNHEY, CDR2 SMNVEV, per germline (reference sequence). The CDR3 spells CASSSSGDGAFF. CDR3 nucleotide sequence: TGTGCCAGCAGTTCCTCTGGGGACGGAGCTTTCTTT.

This clone was picked up a small number of times. V and J are TRBV5-1 and TRBJ1-2; 8 bases are shared with TRBD1. The CDR3 has 20 amino acids. CDR1 SGHRS and CDR2 YFSETQ come from the germline V gene. V lost 4 bases and J lost 3; bases outside the gene matches: 23. The CDR3 protein is CASSPYALTGQVNRDYGYTF. CDR3 coding DNA: TGCGCCAGCAGCCCTTACGCTCTGACGGGACAGGTAAATAGGGACTATGGCTACACCTTC.

The V call is TRBV5-1, the J call TRBJ2-3; D may be TRBD1 (6 bases). The CDR3 loop spans 16 amino acids. Germline CDR1 reads SGHRS; CDR2 reads YFSETQ. Trimming removed 3 bases from V and 7 bases from J, with 21 bases in between. As DNA, the CDR3 is TGCGCCAGCAGCTCGCCCTGGACAGAAGCGAGGAATACGCAGTATTTT. Translating gives CASSSPWTEARNTQYF. Full variable domain (remainder filled in from reference TRBV5-1 and TRBJ2-3): KAGVTQTPRYLIKTRGQQVTLSCSPISGHRSVSWYQQTPGQGLQFLFEYFSETQRNKGNFPGRFSGRQFSNSRSEMNVSTLELGDSALYLCASSSPWTEARNTQYFGPGTRLTVL.

The DNA for the CDR3 is TGTGCCAGCAGCCCGGGGGTAGGCACAGATACGCAGTATTTT. The encoded protein is CASSPGVGTDTQYF. This chain links TRBV7-3 with TRBJ2-3; D may be TRBD2 (6 bases). The CDR3 has 14 amino acids. Per the germline V gene, CDR1 is SGHTA and CDR2 is FQGTGA. Trimming cost V 5 bases and J 1 base, with 10 bases left between them.

V and J are TRBV6-1 and TRBJ2-7; D is ambiguous. Germline V gene lookup returns CDR1 MNHNS and CDR2 SASEGT. CDR3 length: 15 residues. The V and J ends lost 2 bases and 2 bases respectively, with 13 bases between them. CDR3 region: CASSERTAYPYEQYF. The DNA for the CDR3 is TGTGCCAGCAGTGAAAGAACAGCCTATCCCTACGAGCAGTACTTC.

This clone was observed a few times. The V and J genes are TRBV7-9 and TRBJ1-1; no clear D gene. The germline gives CDR1 SEHNR, CDR2 FQNEAQ (reference sequence). CDR3 length: 15 residues. Trimming took 1 base from V and 6 from J, leaving 15 bases between them. The CDR3 bases are TGTGCCAGCAGCTTAGTTCGGGGAATGTACGCTGAAGCTTTCTTT. Its translation: CASSLVRGMYAEAFF.

V is TRBV7-9 and J is TRBJ1-4; 9 bases agree with TRBD1. The CDR3 has 14 residues. The junction had 9 bases not matched to a gene; V was cut back by 8 bases and J by 8 bases. Germline CDR1 and CDR2: SEHNR and FQNEAQ (reference sequence). CDR3 DNA: TGTGCCAGCCGGGGGGGGACAGGGAACGAAAAACTGTTTTTT. As protein: CASRGGTGNEKLFF.

CDR3 amino acids: CASSYSFGSPLHF. Written as DNA, the CDR3 is TGTGCCAGCAGTTACTCCTTCGGATCACCCCTCCACTTT. V is TRBV6-5 and J is TRBJ1-6, with D unresolved. Trimming took off 0 bases at V and 10 bases at J, with 7 bases between the two ends. Germline V lookup: CDR1 MNHEY, CDR2 SVGAGI. This CDR3 comprises 13 residues.

The rearrangement uses TRBV5-5 and TRBJ2-7; no definite D call. The germline V gene has CDR1 SGHKS and CDR2 YYEKEE (reference sequence). V was trimmed by 1 base and J by 3 bases, leaving 5 bases between them. The CDR3 totals 12 residues. The CDR3 bases are TGTGCCAGCAGCTTGAATAGCTACGAGCAGTACTTC. Protein sequence: CASSLNSYEQYF.

The V and J genes are TRBV9 and TRBJ1-6; D not certain. V was shortened by 0 bases and J by 2 bases, with 3 bases between the two germline ends. The length of the CDR3 is 14 residues. The germline CDR1 and CDR2 sequences are SGDLS and YYNGEE. DNA of the CDR3: TGTGCCAGCAGCGTAGGGACCTATAATTCACCCCTCCACTTT. Translating gives CASSVGTYNSPLHF. The full variable domain, rest sourced from reference TRBV9 and TRBJ1-6, is DSGVTQTPKHLITATGQRVTLRCSPRSGDLSVYWYQQSLDQGLQFLIQYYNGEERAKGNILERFSAQQFPDLHSELNLSSLELGDSALYFCASSVGTYNSPLHFGNGTRLTVT.

The chain links TRBV6-1 to TRBJ2-1; D possibly corresponds to TRBD2 (5 bases). The CDR3 runs 15 residues. Looked up from germline, CDR1 is MNHNS and CDR2 is SASEGT. Trimming left V 5 bases short and J 1 base short, with 12 bases between. As DNA, the CDR3 is TGTGCCAGCAGTCGGACTGGAGGTTCCTACAATGAGCAGTTCTTC. Amino acids: CASSRTGGSYNEQFF.

The J gene is TRBJ1-2, the V gene TRBV29-1; 8 bases are shared with TRBD1. CDR1 and CDR2 from the germline V gene are SQVTM and ANQGSEA. The V segment lost 0 bases and the J segment 4 bases; nucleotides outside the gene matches: 4. The CDR3 is made up of 14 amino acids. CDR3 residues: CSVEDQGASYGYTF. Written as DNA, the CDR3 is TGCAGCGTTGAAGATCAGGGGGCGAGCTATGGCTACACCTTC.

The table lists this clone with a count of one. The junction departs from the called germline gene at one end, perhaps through a read error. The V call is TRBV28, the J call TRBJ1-1; no firm D call. This CDR3 comprises 11 residues. Germline assignment: CDR1 MDHEN and CDR2 SYDVKM. CDR3 coding DNA: TGTGCCAGCAATTTAGGTACTGAAGCTTTCTTT. Its translation is CASNLGTEAFF.

The rearrangement links TRBV5-1 to TRBJ2-6, with no clear D. The CDR3 loop spans 16 amino acids. Trimming left V 4 bases short and J 0 bases short, with 11 bases between. Looked up from germline, CDR1 is SGHRS and CDR2 is YFSETQ. For the CDR3, the DNA is TGCGCCAGCAGCGCGGTGGTTAGCTCTGGGGCCAACGTCCTGACTTTC. It yields the protein CASSAVVSSGANVLTF.

The chain joins TRBV5-4 to TRBJ1-1; 7 bases are a match to TRBD1. J gave up 5 bases and V 4 bases, and 8 bases lay outside the gene matches. The CDR3 is 14 residues long. Germline lookup yields CDR1 SGHNT and CDR2 YYREEE (reference sequence). The CDR3 DNA reads TGTGCCAGCAGCCTCACAGGGGAAGGGACTGAAGCTTTCTTT. Residues: CASSLTGEGTEAFF.

The chain joins TRBV2 to TRBJ2-1, with 8 bases fitting TRBD2. V shed 2 bases, J shed 8 bases, and the junction held 14 bases outside the gene matches. This CDR3 has 17 amino acids. CDR1 is SNHLY, CDR2 FYNNEI, per germline. The CDR3 region is CASSESSLAGLWDEQFF. CDR3 sequence (DNA): TGTGCCAGCAGTGAATCCTCGCTAGCGGGCCTGTGGGATGAGCAGTTCTTC.

V gene TRBV5-6 combines with J gene TRBJ2-7; TRBD2 agrees at 7 bases. V shed 0 bases, J shed 2 bases, and the junction held 2 bases outside the gene matches. Looked up from germline, CDR1 is SGHDT and CDR2 is YYEEEE. This CDR3 region has 14 residues. This chain's CDR3 is CASSLVRGAYEQYF. The CDR3, as DNA: TGTGCCAGCAGCTTGGTACGGGGGGCCTACGAGCAGTACTTC.